These T cell receptor beta chains were read from a single sample in a study of blood T cell repertoires in COVID-19. The table came from immunoSEQ multiplex PCR; TCRdb's copy has only in-frame clones and leaves some out. Among 210,000 or so clones listed, around 78% were seen once. Input material: peripheral blood. The receptors stem from an elderly woman with active or convalescent COVID-19. The CDR3 runs from the conserved cysteine through the conserved F or W. Each record gives: J gene, D gene, V gene, clone size, CDR3 protein, CDR3 DNA. A D gene is named only where the DNA matches it firmly. Size values are once, few and many counts, or a class for expanded clones, and some rows have none.

>TRBJ1-4|.|TRBV28|.
CASSVKDRDNEKLFF
TGTGCCAGCAGTGTTAAGGATCGGGATAATGAAAAACTGTTTTTT
>TRBJ2-7|TRBD2|TRBV5-1|few
CASSSDRGGYEQYF
TGCGCCAGCAGCTCGGACCGGGGGGGGTACGAGCAGTACTTC
>TRBJ1-5|.|TRBV21-1|.
CASSRADREGLLGNQPQHF
TGTGCCAGCAGCCGAGCGGACAGGGAGGGTTTATTGGGCAATCAGCCCCAGCATTTT
>TRBJ1-2|.|TRBV29-1|.
CSVDSGGYGYTF
TGCAGCGTTGACTCGGGGGGCTATGGCTACACCTTC
>TRBJ2-5|TRBD2|TRBV5-1|.
CASSLASGGATQETQYF
TGCGCCAGCAGTTTGGCTAGCGGGGGGGCCACCCAAGAGACCCAGTACTTC
>TRBJ2-3|TRBD1|TRBV5-1|.
CASSLAPGQGQDTQYF
TGCGCCAGCAGCTTGGCCCCGGGACAGGGCCAAGATACGCAGTATTTT
>TRBJ2-7|TRBD1|TRBV6-2/TRBV6-3|.
CASSLQTGAYEQYF
TGTGCCAGCAGCCTGCAGACAGGGGCATACGAGCAGTACTTC
>TRBJ2-7|.|TRBV28|.
CASRGGYEQYF
TGTGCCAGCAGGGGGGGCTACGAGCAGTACTTC
>TRBJ2-1|TRBD2|TRBV9|.
CASRISGGQGEQFF
TGTGCCAGCAGGATTAGCGGGGGGCAGGGTGAGCAGTTCTTC
>TRBJ1-2|.|TRBV7-2|.
CASSLMPGQSLYGYTF
TGTGCCAGCAGCTTAATGCCTGGGCAGAGCCTCTATGGCTACACCTTC
>TRBJ2-2|TRBD1|TRBV10-2|few
CASLRGHTGELFF
TGCGCCAGCCTGAGGGGGCACACCGGGGAGCTGTTTTTT
>TRBJ2-3|TRBD2|TRBV5-4|.
CASSLGGTISTDTQYF
TGTGCCAGCAGCTTGGGAGGGACTATAAGCACAGATACGCAGTATTTT
>TRBJ2-7|.|TRBV5-1|.
CASSFFGGLPDYEQYF
TGCGCCAGCAGCTTTTTTGGCGGGTTGCCAGACTACGAGCAGTACTTC
>TRBJ2-5|TRBD2|TRBV3-1/TRBV3-2|.
CASSQETGGQETQYF
TGTGCCAGCAGCCAAGAAACGGGGGGACAAGAGACCCAGTACTTC
>TRBJ2-2|.|TRBV9|few
CASSEETGELFF
TGTGCCAGCAGCGAGGAGACCGGGGAGCTGTTTTTT
>TRBJ2-3|.|TRBV5-1|once
CASSLDAGFGTDTQYF
TGCGCCAGCAGCTTGGATGCAGGGTTCGGCACAGATACGCAGTATTTT
>TRBJ1-5|.|TRBV19|.
CASSITGNQPQHF
TGTGCCAGTAGTATTACTGGCAATCAGCCCCAGCATTTT
>TRBJ2-3|.|TRBV20-1|.
CSGASTDTQYF
TGCAGTGGAGCGAGCACAGATACGCAGTATTTT
>TRBJ2-7|TRBD1|TRBV5-1|.
CASSPGQGAVGEQYF
TGCGCCAGCAGCCCGGGACAGGGGGCGGTAGGCGAGCAGTACTTC
>TRBJ2-2|TRBD2|TRBV5-4|.
CASSSGGGTTGELFF
TGTGCCAGCAGCTCCGGGGGGGGAACCACCGGGGAGCTGTTTTTT
>TRBJ1-6|.|TRBV28|.
CASSLEWTAVPLHF
TGTGCCAGCAGTTTGGAATGGACAGCGGTACCCCTCCACTTT
>TRBJ2-3|TRBD2|TRBV27|once
CASSLFFPRTSGTDTQYF
TGTGCCAGCAGTTTATTCTTCCCCCGGACTAGCGGCACAGATACGCAGTATTTT
>TRBJ1-6|.|TRBV27|.
CASSQDRISNSPLHF
TGTGCCAGCAGCCAGGACAGAATTTCTAATTCACCCCTCCACTTT
>TRBJ1-6|.|TRBV11-2|few
CASSLTPGPGDSPLHF
TGTGCCAGCAGCTTAACACCGGGACCGGGGGATTCACCCCTCCACTTT
>TRBJ1-4|TRBD1|TRBV5-1|.
CASSLGVTGVEKLFF
TGCGCCAGCAGCTTGGGTGTCACAGGGGTTGAAAAACTGTTTTTT
>TRBJ2-5|.|TRBV5-1|.
CASRERTYLKETQYF
TGCGCCAGCAGGGAGAGGACTTATCTAAAAGAGACCCAGTACTTC
>TRBJ1-3|TRBD1|TRBV9|.
CASSVGPQGAGGNTIYF
TGTGCCAGCAGCGTAGGACCTCAGGGGGCAGGGGGAAACACCATATATTTT
>TRBJ1-2|TRBD1|TRBV5-1|.
CASSLGGTGEGYTF
TGCGCCAGCAGCTTGGGAGGGACAGGGGAAGGCTACACCTTC
>TRBJ2-7|TRBD1|TRBV6-1|.
CASSGPRDRPSYEQYF
TGTGCCAGCAGTGGACCCCGGGACAGGCCTTCCTACGAGCAGTACTTC
>TRBJ1-5|.|TRBV28|.
CATQLSDQPQHF
TGTGCCACCCAACTGAGTGATCAGCCCCAGCATTTT
>TRBJ2-1|TRBD2|TRBV7-2|.
CASSLGTSVHEQFF
TGTGCCAGCAGCTTAGGGACTAGCGTACATGAGCAGTTCTTC
>TRBJ2-2|TRBD1|TRBV7-9|.
CASSLGQGVGELFF
TGTGCCAGCAGCCTAGGACAGGGCGTCGGGGAGCTGTTTTTT
>TRBJ1-1|TRBD1|TRBV7-9|few
CASSVDRGKTEAFF
TGTGCCAGCAGCGTGGACAGGGGGAAAACTGAAGCTTTCTTT
>TRBJ1-2|TRBD1|TRBV28|once
CASSPWTGKDDGYTF
TGTGCCAGCAGTCCCTGGACAGGGAAGGATGATGGCTACACCTTC
>TRBJ2-5|TRBD1|TRBV7-2|.
CASSFNRGQEETQYF
TGTGCCAGCAGCTTCAACAGGGGGCAGGAAGAGACCCAGTACTTC
>TRBJ2-1|TRBD2|TRBV19|.
CASSRLAGEYNEQFF
TGTGCCAGTAGTAGACTAGCGGGCGAATACAATGAGCAGTTCTTC
>TRBJ1-3|.|TRBV18|.
CASSLNRATGNTIYF
TGTGCCAGCTCGCTAAACAGGGCTACCGGAAACACCATATATTTT
>TRBJ2-7|.|TRBV27|.
CASSLGRSYEQYF
TGTGCCAGCAGCTTGGGGCGGTCTTATGAGCAGTACTTC
>TRBJ2-5|TRBD1|TRBV5-1|.
CASSTGTGETQYF
TGCGCCAGCAGCACAGGGACAGGGGAGACCCAGTACTTC
>TRBJ2-3|TRBD2|TRBV10-3|once
CAISLAGADTQYF
TGTGCCATCAGTTTGGCGGGGGCAGATACGCAGTATTTT
>TRBJ1-4|.|TRBV28|once
CASNGVNEKLFF
TGTGCCAGCAACGGAGTTAATGAAAAACTGTTTTTT
>TRBJ2-3|.|TRBV4-3|.
CASSQDQGSSTDTQYF
TGCGCCAGCAGCCAAGATCAGGGGTCTAGCACAGATACGCAGTATTTT
>TRBJ2-2|TRBD2|TRBV29-1|.
CSVLAGGYTGELFF
TGCAGCGTTCTGGCGGGGGGGTACACCGGGGAGCTGTTTTTT
>TRBJ1-2|TRBD1|TRBV2|.
CASNRDRGFYGYTF
TGTGCCAGCAACCGGGACAGGGGGTTCTATGGCTACACCTTC
>TRBJ2-2|TRBD1|TRBV6-6|.
CASSYTGTANTGELFF
TGTGCCAGCAGTTATACGGGGACAGCGAACACCGGGGAGCTGTTTTTT
>TRBJ1-2|.|TRBV29-1|.
CSVDLGAIYGYTF
TGCAGCGTTGATCTGGGGGCGATCTATGGCTACACCTTC
>TRBJ2-5|.|TRBV12-3/TRBV12-4|.
CASSLTQGRQYF
TGTGCCAGCAGTTTAACCCAGGGGCGCCAGTACTTC
>TRBJ1-5|.|TRBV4-1|.
CASSQDSTWDNRNQPQHF
TGCGCCAGCAGCCAAGATAGCACCTGGGACAATCGCAATCAGCCCCAGCATTTT
>TRBJ1-4|TRBD1|TRBV5-6|.
CASSLRVGGYEKLFF
TGTGCCAGCAGCTTGAGAGTAGGGGGCTATGAAAAACTGTTTTTT
>TRBJ1-4|TRBD1|TRBV5-4|.
CASSVQGATNEKLFF
TGTGCCAGCAGCGTCCAGGGGGCAACTAATGAAAAACTGTTTTTT
>TRBJ1-6|.|TRBV12-3/TRBV12-4|.
CASSVRRDSPLHF
TGTGCCAGCAGCGTCCGGCGGGATTCACCCCTCCACTTT
>TRBJ1-2|TRBD1|TRBV11-2|.
CASSSIDRGQGYTF
TGTGCCAGCAGCTCGATCGACAGGGGGCAAGGCTACACCTTC
>TRBJ2-1|.|TRBV6-5|.
CASSTGGYEQFF
TGTGCCAGCAGTACGGGGGGCTATGAGCAGTTCTTC
>TRBJ2-2|TRBD1|TRBV9|.
CASSADRVGTGELFF
TGTGCCAGCAGCGCCGACAGGGTCGGCACCGGGGAGCTGTTTTTT